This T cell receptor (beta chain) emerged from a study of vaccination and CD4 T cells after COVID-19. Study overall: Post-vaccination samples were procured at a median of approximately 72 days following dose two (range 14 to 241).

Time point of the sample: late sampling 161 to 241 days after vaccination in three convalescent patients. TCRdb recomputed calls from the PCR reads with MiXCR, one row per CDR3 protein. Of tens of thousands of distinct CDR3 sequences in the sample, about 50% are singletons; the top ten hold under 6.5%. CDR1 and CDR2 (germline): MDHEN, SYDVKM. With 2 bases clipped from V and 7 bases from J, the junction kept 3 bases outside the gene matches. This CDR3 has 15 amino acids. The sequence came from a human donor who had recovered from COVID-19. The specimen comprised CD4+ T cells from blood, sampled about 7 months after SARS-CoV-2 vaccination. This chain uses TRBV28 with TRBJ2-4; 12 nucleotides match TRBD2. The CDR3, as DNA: TGTGCCAGCAGTTTACTCGGACTAGCGGGGAACATTCAGTACTTC. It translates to CASSLLGLAGNIQYF.